One sample yielded the 29 T cell receptor beta chains listed below, sequenced in a study of beta chain features in type 1 diabetes. Expressed TCRB transcripts were sequenced because the entire RNA isolate underwent reverse transcription. Clones were sequenced by immunoSEQ multiplex PCR, and TCRdb holds only the in-frame ones, with some missing. The sample consists of approximately 250,000 clones, around 9.9% of them appearing once. Study results and limitations: There was a moderate but significant shortening of TCRB CDR3s in all four CD4+ subsets of Type 1 diabetes patients.

No antigen has been identified for these receptors. The specimen sequenced was naive CD4+ T cells from blood. The receptors here all came from a man aged 25-45 years with type 1 diabetes.

This clone has just a few counts. CDR3 nucleotides: TGTGCCAGCAGCCCGGGGGGAAGCCAGGGCTACACCTTC. Translation gives CASSPGGSQGYTF. This chain connects TRBV7-3 to TRBJ1-2, with D perhaps matching TRBD1 (5 bases). V lost 5 bases to trimming and J lost 8 bases, with 15 bases between them. This CDR3 is 13 amino acids long. From germline, CDR1 is SGHTA and CDR2 FQGTGA.

The gene calls are TRBV4-1 and TRBJ2-5; the D gene is possibly TRBD1 (5 bases). This CDR3 spans 15 amino acids. Germline assignment: CDR1 MGHRA and CDR2 YSYEKL. Trimming took off 4 bases at V and 4 bases at J, with 16 bases between the two ends. The CDR3 loop reads CASSLSGNSGETQYF. The CDR3 DNA reads as TGCGCCAGCAGCCTATCAGGGAACAGTGGAGAGACCCAGTACTTC.

In this sample, this clone turned up a few times. J is TRBJ2-7 and V is TRBV7-9, with unresolved D. The V and J ends lost 3 bases and 3 bases respectively, with 12 bases between them. The CDR3 is 14 amino acids. In germline, CDR1 is SEHNR, CDR2 FQNEAQ (reference sequence). The DNA for the CDR3 is TGTGCCAGCAGCTTTGGCGGAGATTTCTACGAGCAGTACTTC. It specifies CASSFGGDFYEQYF.

This chain uses TRBV5-1 with TRBJ1-5; no reliable D call. V lost 2 bases, J lost 4 bases, and 13 bases lay in between. Germline CDR1 and CDR2: SGHRS and YFSETQ. The CDR3 is 15 amino acids. CDR3 sequence (DNA): TGCGCCAGCAGCTTCGATTGGTCAGGAAATCAGCCCCAGCATTTT. Protein product: CASSFDWSGNQPQHF.

This clone was counted between two and nine times. The rearrangement links TRBV6-6 to TRBJ2-3; 10 bases are shared with TRBD2. The CDR3 has 14 amino acids. V trimming: 6 bases; J trimming: 9 bases; junction bases outside the gene matches: 9. Germline-derived CDR1 and CDR2 are MNHNY and SVGAGI (reference sequence). CDR3 residues: CASRTSGGADTQYF. CDR3 sequence (DNA): TGTGCCAGCAGAACCAGCGGGGGGGCCGACACGCAGTATTTT.

In this sample, this clone turned up a few times. The chain combines TRBV10-3 with TRBJ2-3, with D possibly matching TRBD2 (5 bases). The germline V gene encodes CDR1 ENHRY and CDR2 SYGVKD. This CDR3 spans 15 amino acids. The V gene lost 3 bases and the J gene lost 0 bases, with 10 bases spanning the gap. The CDR3 protein is CAISERDSSTDTQYF. In DNA form, the CDR3 reads TGTGCCATCAGTGAACGGGATTCTAGCACAGATACGCAGTATTTT.

This clone was counted between two and nine times. The genes are TRBV10-3 and TRBJ1-1, with D unclear. In germline, CDR1 is ENHRY, CDR2 SYGVKD. Trimming left V 2 bases short and J 8 bases short, with 9 bases between. The CDR3 contains 12 residues. The CDR3 DNA follows: TGTGCCATCAGTGAGGGCTCCACCGAAGCTTTCTTT. Translated, it gives CAISEGSTEAFF.

The table lists this clone with a few counts. The CDR3 reads CASSHMRGNTGELFF. CDR3 coding DNA: TGTGCCAGCAGCCATATGCGGGGGAACACCGGGGAGCTGTTTTTT. V usage is TRBV14 and J usage is TRBJ2-2; D may be TRBD2 (6 bases). The germline V gene encodes CDR1 SGHDN and CDR2 FVKESK. Trimming left V 3 bases short and J 1 base short, with 9 bases between. The CDR3 is 15 residues long.

V gene TRBV7-9 combines with J gene TRBJ2-3; 7 bases are shared with TRBD1. Germline values: CDR1 SEHNR, CDR2 FQNEAQ (reference sequence). J gave up 5 bases and V 5 bases, and 7 bases lay outside the gene matches. This CDR3 comprises 14 residues. The CDR3 loop reads CASSPTGVRDTQYF. CDR3 nucleotides: TGTGCCAGCAGCCCAACAGGGGTCCGAGATACGCAGTATTTT.

V is TRBV4-3 and J is TRBJ2-6, with D maybe TRBD1 (6 bases). This CDR3 region has 17 residues. V was cut by 0 bases and J by 2 bases, with 11 bases left in between. CDR1 is LGHNA, CDR2 YSLEER, per germline. CDR3 coding DNA: TGCGCCAGCAGCCAAGACAAGTCAGGGGCTGGGGCCAACGTCCTGACTTTC. It encodes CASSQDKSGAGANVLTF.

This clone was counted a few times. The J gene is TRBJ1-2, the V gene TRBV27, with a possible D match to TRBD1 (6 bases). The CDR3 sequence is 14 residues long. Per the germline V gene, CDR1 is MNHEY and CDR2 is SMNVEV (reference sequence). Trimming stripped 5 bases from V and 8 bases from J, with 18 bases between. In DNA, the CDR3 is TGTGCCAGCAGTCGTACGGTCCTCACAGGGGGCTACACCTTC. Protein: CASSRTVLTGGYTF.

V is TRBV18 and J is TRBJ2-5, with D possibly matching TRBD2 (5 bases). CDR1 and CDR2 from the germline V gene are KGHSH and LQKENI. The ends were cut back, 3 bases at V and 4 bases at J, with 15 bases in the middle. This CDR3 is built from 15 residues. The DNA of the CDR3 is TGTGCCAGCTCACCTATCTCCGGGATTGGAGAGACCCAGTACTTC. Encoded protein: CASSPISGIGETQYF.

This chain joins TRBV5-1 and TRBJ2-3; D is unclear. V shed 1 base and J shed 4 bases, with 10 bases lying between them. The CDR3 runs 14 residues. Germline CDR1 and CDR2: SGHRS and YFSETQ. The CDR3 here is CASSLLAESDTQYF. The CDR3 nucleotides read TGCGCCAGCAGCTTGCTGGCAGAATCAGATACGCAGTATTTT.

This clone has more than one count but fewer than ten. This chain connects TRBV10-3 to TRBJ1-1, with D hard to call. The germline V gene has CDR1 ENHRY and CDR2 SYGVKD. This CDR3 is 14 amino acids long. The V gene lost 3 bases and the J gene lost 1 base, with 9 bases spanning the gap. For the CDR3, the DNA is TGTGCCATCAGTGAAACAGCTCAGAACACTGAAGCTTTCTTT. The encoded protein is CAISETAQNTEAFF.

This clone was found a few times. The CDR3 protein is CASSDRASGGHEQFF. The DNA of the CDR3 is TGTGCCAGCAGTGATAGGGCTAGCGGGGGTCATGAGCAGTTCTTC. The rearrangement links TRBV2 to TRBJ2-1, with 10 positions matching TRBD2. CDR3 size: 15 residues. V gave up 3 bases and J gave up 8 bases; unmatched junction bases: 7. The germline V gene has CDR1 SNHLY and CDR2 FYNNEI.

This clone was counted between two and nine times. This chain links TRBV4-3 with TRBJ1-2, with TRBD1 identical over 8 bases. The CDR3 spans 18 residues. CDR1 is LGHNA and CDR2 is YSLEER in the germline V gene. The J segment lost 4 bases and the V segment lost 0 bases, leaving 13 bases of the junction unmatched. The CDR3 coding sequence is TGCGCCAGCAGCCAAGATCTGGCGACAGGGGATGTATCCTATGGCTACACCTTC. Translated: CASSQDLATGDVSYGYTF.

This clone was detected only a few times. V usage is TRBV5-5 and J usage is TRBJ1-2; a possible D gene is TRBD1 (5 bases). CDR1 SGHKS and CDR2 YYEKEE come from the germline V gene (reference sequence). CDR3 length equals 13 residues. Trimming pared 6 bases from V and 8 bases from J, leaving 17 bases between. CDR3 in DNA: TGTGCCAGCACCCTGGACATTTCCTCGGGCTACACCTTC. Amino acids: CASTLDISSGYTF. The full variable domain, in which reference TRBV5-5 and TRBJ1-2 provide the parts outside the CDR3, is DAGVTQSPTHLIKTRGQQVTLRCSPISGHKSVSWYQQVLGQGPQFIFQYYEKEERGRGNFPDRFSARQFPNYSSELNVNALLLGDSALYLCASTLDISSGYTFGSGTRLTVV.

The chain employs TRBV29-1 and TRBJ2-3; 9 positions match TRBD1. V lost 5 bases, J lost 5 bases, and 5 bases stayed unmatched. The CDR3 runs 13 residues. The germline gives CDR1 SQVTM, CDR2 ANQGSEA. DNA of the CDR3: TGCAGCGTTATGAGACAGGGGGAAGATACGCAGTATTTT. This codes for CSVMRQGEDTQYF.

This clone was detected only a few times. V and J are TRBV27 and TRBJ2-7; unclear D gene. Germline V CDR1 and CDR2: MNHEY, SMNVEV (reference sequence). This CDR3 is 15 amino acids long. Trimming pared 2 bases from V and 4 bases from J, leaving 15 bases between. Here the CDR3 reads CASSLKPPRTYEQYF. The CDR3 region has the DNA TGTGCCAGCAGTTTAAAGCCTCCTCGAACGTACGAGCAGTACTTC.

The chain uses TRBV5-1 and TRBJ2-5; 12 nucleotides match TRBD2. CDR3 length: 16 residues. The germline gives CDR1 SGHRS, CDR2 YFSETQ. Trimming cost V 2 bases and J 4 bases; bases outside gene matches: 6. CDR3 in DNA: TGCGCCAGCAGCTTACGTCTAGCGGGGGGGCCAGAGACCCAGTACTTC. This sequence encodes CASSLRLAGGPETQYF.

This sequence joins TRBV9 and TRBJ2-3; D unresolved. The germline CDR1 and CDR2 sequences are SGDLS and YYNGEE. The CDR3 is 15 amino acids. Trimming shortened V by 4 bases and J by 1 base, and 13 bases separated the two germline ends. Here the CDR3 reads CASSSTVFGTDTQYF. The DNA for the CDR3 is TGTGCCAGCAGCTCTACAGTCTTCGGCACAGATACGCAGTATTTT.

This clone was counted only a few times. The genes are TRBV7-2 and TRBJ2-7; 11 bases match TRBD2. The junction had 4 bases not matched to a gene; V was cut back by 6 bases and J by 3 bases. Per the germline V gene, CDR1 is SGHTA and CDR2 is FQGNSA. This CDR3 spans 14 amino acids. The CDR3 nucleotides read TGTGCCAGCAGGCCCGGGACTAGCGGCTACGAGCAGTACTTC. It encodes CASRPGTSGYEQYF.

This chain joins TRBV5-1 and TRBJ2-3, with D possibly being TRBD2 (6 bases). Deletions cut 4 bases from V and 2 bases from J, with 11 bases between. Germline V lookup: CDR1 SGHRS, CDR2 YFSETQ. The CDR3 totals 14 residues. CDR3 protein: CASSMGRYTDTQYF. CDR3 bases: TGCGCCAGCAGCATGGGGAGGTACACAGATACGCAGTATTTT.

This clone was detected a few times. The chain couples TRBV30 to TRBJ1-5; D call uncertain. Looked up from germline, CDR1 is GTSNPN and CDR2 is SVGIG (reference sequence). The CDR3 covers 11 residues. V lost 5 bases and J lost 7, with 9 bases in between. The CDR3: CAWGHGQPQHF. DNA of the CDR3: TGTGCCTGGGGGCATGGGCAGCCCCAGCATTTT.

In this sample, this clone turned up a few times. The rearrangement links TRBV6-5 to TRBJ2-6; no definite D call. The CDR3 sequence is 14 residues long. V was shortened by 5 bases and J by 2 bases, with 7 bases between the two germline ends. From germline, CDR1 is MNHEY and CDR2 SVGAGI. The CDR3 reads CASSQGAGANVLTF. The CDR3 DNA is TGTGCCAGCAGTCAAGGAGCTGGGGCCAACGTCCTGACTTTC.

The sample holds a few counts of this clone. Here the CDR3 reads CATSKDRVPDEQYF. CDR3 in DNA: TGTGCCACCAGCAAAGACAGGGTCCCGGACGAGCAGTACTTC. The rearrangement links TRBV15 to TRBJ2-7; TRBD1 matches 7 bases. The CDR3 has 14 residues. Unmatched junction bases numbered 8, after V lost 4 bases and J lost 5 bases. The germline V gene encodes CDR1 LNHNV and CDR2 YYDKDF (reference sequence).

This rearrangement joins TRBV29-1 to TRBJ2-3, with D perhaps TRBD2 (5 bases). Germline V gives CDR1 SQVTM, CDR2 ANQGSEA. The CDR3 runs 15 residues. Trimming removed 3 bases from V and 0 bases from J, with 13 bases in between. The chain's CDR3 is CSVERRVLSTDTQYF. The CDR3, as DNA: TGCAGCGTTGAGAGGCGGGTATTGAGCACAGATACGCAGTATTTT.

This clone was observed a handful of times. The chain has TRBV5-1 and TRBJ1-1; TRBD1 matches 8 bases. CDR1 and CDR2 from the germline V gene are SGHRS and YFSETQ. This CDR3 contains 16 residues. Trimming cost V 4 bases and J 3 bases; bases outside gene matches: 11. CDR3 coding DNA: TGCGCCAGCAGCCCCGGACAGGGTTTGGGAGACACTGAAGCTTTCTTT. Protein product: CASSPGQGLGDTEAFF.

This chain uses TRBV11-2 with TRBJ2-1, with 7 bases aligning to TRBD1. The V gene end was trimmed by 5 bases and the J gene end by 3 bases; junction bases not matched to a gene: 10. CDR3 length equals 16 residues. From germline, CDR1 is SGHAT and CDR2 FQNNGV. Here the CDR3 reads CASSSPQGVNYNEQFF. The CDR3 nucleotides are TGTGCCAGCAGCAGTCCGCAGGGGGTCAACTACAATGAGCAGTTCTTC.